This TCR beta chain was observed in a study of T cells in Graves' hyperthyroidism and ophthalmopathy. The wider study: Initial diagnosis, before any treatment, was when peripheral blood was collected. Broader study findings: The blood repertoire included most of the expanded thyroid clonotypes above 0.001.

Trimming left V 4 bases short and J 11 bases short, with 19 bases between. Germline-derived CDR1 and CDR2 are SQVTM and ANQGSEA. The length of the CDR3 is 13 residues. A word on this clonotype: Antigen specificity is unknown.

Patients were excluded for uncontrolled infection, other autoimmune disease, pregnancy or lactation. Diagnosing involved the use of clinical symptoms, serum thyroxine and TRAb, thyroid ultrasound and orbital computed tomography. Amplified TCR beta CDR3 regions derived from RNA transcripts. HTBI primers were employed in a first-round RT-PCR of the TCR CDR3. TCRdb passed the multiplex PCR reads through MiXCR, listing each CDR3 protein once. The sample includes over 90,000 distinct CDR3 sequences, around 50% of them seen just once. The sequence was obtained from a middle-aged man with Graves' hyperthyroidism. The sequenced sample was blood. The rearrangement joins TRBV29-1 to TRBJ2-3; unclear D gene. CDR3 bases: TGCAGCGTTGGGCGCACGTCCCTTGATGAGCAGTATTTT. As protein: CSVGRTSLDEQYF.